These 2 T cell receptor beta chains were all obtained from the same sample, sequenced in a study of shared clonotypes between healthy human individuals (dated by TCRdb to the early 2020s). Libraries were constructed by the immunoSEQ multiplex PCR assay. In its TCRdb copy, this immuneACCESS table keeps in-frame sequences only and misses some clones. Where compared with another copy, unresolved V genes explain less than half of these, and the others have no known cause. For this sample the table gives a few million clones, of which 85% to 95% were detected only once. The ten most abundant clones make up under 0.45% of the sample. The source material was naive CD4+ T cells from PBMCs. The cell subset or site label, read with the paper, signifies: CD45RA+ positively selected. Receptors were obtained from a man aged 18-30 years in good health. Some clones in this sample may be carry-over from other donors' samples.

DNA of the CDR3: TGTGCCAGTAGTAAAGGGGTTTGGACTGAAGCTTTCTTT. It specifies CASSKGVWTEAFF. The genes are TRBV19 and TRBJ1-1; weak D call: TRBD1 (5 bases). CDR1 and CDR2 (germline): LNHDA, SQIVND (reference sequence). The ends were cut back, 4 bases at V and 5 bases at J, with 11 bases in the middle. The CDR3 has 13 residues.

The J gene is TRBJ2-5, the V gene TRBV29-1, with D tentatively TRBD1 (6 bases). Trimming cost V 6 bases and J 4 bases, with 15 bases left between them. The CDR3 covers 13 residues. The V gene's germline CDR1 is SQVTM and CDR2 ANQGSEA. The CDR3 spells CSVEQQGGETQYF. CDR3 nucleotide sequence: TGCAGCGTCGAACAACAGGGTGGAGAGACCCAGTACTTC.